Listed below are T cell receptor beta chains from one sample, sequenced in a study of PD-L1 blockade in urothelial cancer. Using immunoSEQ multiplex PCR, the repertoire was profiled, and TCRdb retains in-frame clones only, with some absent. The sample consists of 50,000 to 60,000 clones, approximately 87% of them appearing once. This material consisted of PBMCs, taken around atezolizumab (anti-PD-L1) treatment. These receptors were taken from a man in his forties or fifties with urothelial cancer. Both conserved end residues are part of each CDR3. Each record gives: D gene, clone size, V gene, J gene, CDR3 DNA, CDR3 protein. A D gene is named only where the DNA matches it firmly. Size values are once, few and many counts, or a class for expanded clones, and some rows have none.

d_call: -
clone_size: -
v_call: TRBV28
j_call: TRBJ2-1
cdr3_nt: TGTGCCAGCAGTTTAGGCAGGGTGACCAACAATGAGCAGTTCTTC
cdr3_aa: CASSLGRVTNNEQFF

d_call: TRBD1
clone_size: -
v_call: TRBV28
j_call: TRBJ1-5
cdr3_nt: TGTGCCAGCAGTTTTCCCCCGGGACAGACCGGACCGGGCAATCAGCCCCAGCATTTT
cdr3_aa: CASSFPPGQTGPGNQPQHF

d_call: TRBD2
clone_size: -
v_call: TRBV28
j_call: TRBJ2-5
cdr3_nt: TGTGCCAGCAGTTTACGGCCAGCGGGGGAGACCCAGTACTTC
cdr3_aa: CASSLRPAGETQYF

d_call: TRBD1
clone_size: -
v_call: TRBV7-7
j_call: TRBJ1-1
cdr3_nt: TGTGCTAGCAGCTTAACTGGGACAGGGGGCGTGAGAGCTTTCTTT
cdr3_aa: CASSLTGTGGVRAFF

d_call: -
clone_size: -
v_call: TRBV10-3
j_call: TRBJ1-4
cdr3_nt: TGTGCCATCAGTGAGTCGATGCGGGAGGGTTCTGAAAAACTGTTTTTT
cdr3_aa: CAISESMREGSEKLFF

d_call: TRBD1
clone_size: -
v_call: TRBV18
j_call: TRBJ1-3
cdr3_nt: TGTGCCAGCTCATCGACAGGGGGCTATACTGGAAACACCATATATTTT
cdr3_aa: CASSSTGGYTGNTIYF

d_call: -
clone_size: -
v_call: TRBV5-1
j_call: TRBJ2-3
cdr3_nt: TGCGCCAGCAGCTTGGGGGCGGGGGATACGCAGTATTTT
cdr3_aa: CASSLGAGDTQYF

d_call: -
clone_size: -
v_call: TRBV30
j_call: TRBJ1-5
cdr3_nt: TGTGCCTGGAGTCGGGTACTAAATCAGCCCCAGCATTTT
cdr3_aa: CAWSRVLNQPQHF

d_call: TRBD2
clone_size: -
v_call: TRBV6-5
j_call: TRBJ2-1
cdr3_nt: TGTGCCAGCAAGGGGACTAGCGGTTACAATGAGCAGTTCTTC
cdr3_aa: CASKGTSGYNEQFF

d_call: TRBD2
clone_size: -
v_call: TRBV9
j_call: TRBJ2-1
cdr3_nt: TGTGCCAGCAGCGCGGGACTAGCGGGAGCCCATGAGCAGTTCTTC
cdr3_aa: CASSAGLAGAHEQFF

d_call: -
clone_size: -
v_call: TRBV15
j_call: TRBJ2-1
cdr3_nt: TGTGCCACCAGCAGCCTGGGCCGGCCAAATGAGCAGTTCTTC
cdr3_aa: CATSSLGRPNEQFF

d_call: TRBD1
clone_size: -
v_call: TRBV28
j_call: TRBJ2-5
cdr3_nt: TGTGCCAGCAGTGGGAACAGGGGTAGCGAGACCCAGTACTTC
cdr3_aa: CASSGNRGSETQYF

d_call: -
clone_size: -
v_call: TRBV7-6
j_call: TRBJ2-2
cdr3_nt: TGTGCCAGCAGCTTCGTTTTGAACACCGGGGAGCTGTTTTTT
cdr3_aa: CASSFVLNTGELFF

d_call: TRBD2
clone_size: -
v_call: TRBV7-3
j_call: TRBJ2-1
cdr3_nt: TGTGCCAGCAGCTTAACACAGCGGGGACTAGCGGGAGGCATCTACAATGAGCAGTTCTTC
cdr3_aa: CASSLTQRGLAGGIYNEQFF

d_call: -
clone_size: -
v_call: TRBV23-1
j_call: TRBJ2-1
cdr3_nt: TGCGCCAGCAGTCACGATGAGGGTCTCCTGAGCTCCTACAATGAGCAGTTCTTC
cdr3_aa: CASSHDEGLLSSYNEQFF

d_call: -
clone_size: -
v_call: TRBV10-1
j_call: TRBJ1-2
cdr3_nt: TGCGCCAGCAGTGAACAGCCCAACTATGGCTACACCTTC
cdr3_aa: CASSEQPNYGYTF

d_call: -
clone_size: -
v_call: TRBV6-4
j_call: TRBJ2-3
cdr3_nt: TGTGCCAGCAGTCTAGGTCCGGGCACAGATACGCAGTATTTT
cdr3_aa: CASSLGPGTDTQYF

d_call: TRBD1
clone_size: -
v_call: TRBV7-2
j_call: TRBJ1-4
cdr3_nt: TGTGCCAGCAGCGCGACAGGGGCTAATGAAAAACTGTTTTTT
cdr3_aa: CASSATGANEKLFF

d_call: TRBD1
clone_size: -
v_call: TRBV5-4
j_call: TRBJ2-3
cdr3_nt: TGTGCCAGCAGCTCCGGGACAGGAGCAGATACGCAGTATTTT
cdr3_aa: CASSSGTGADTQYF

d_call: TRBD1
clone_size: -
v_call: TRBV7-4
j_call: TRBJ1-1
cdr3_nt: TGTGCCAGCAGCTTAGAAGAGGACAGGACAAACACTGAAGCTTTCTTT
cdr3_aa: CASSLEEDRTNTEAFF

d_call: TRBD1
clone_size: -
v_call: TRBV7-9
j_call: TRBJ2-3
cdr3_nt: TGTGCCAGCAGCCCCAGGACAGGGGGCTCAGATACGCAGTATTTT
cdr3_aa: CASSPRTGGSDTQYF

d_call: -
clone_size: -
v_call: TRBV11-2
j_call: TRBJ2-7
cdr3_nt: TGTGCCAGCAGCTCCCTCAAAATGGGACTGAACTACGAGCAGTACTTC
cdr3_aa: CASSSLKMGLNYEQYF

d_call: -
clone_size: -
v_call: TRBV19
j_call: TRBJ1-4
cdr3_nt: TGTGCCAGTAGTTCAGGACAGAGAAAGGTGTTTTTT
cdr3_aa: CASSSGQRKVFF

d_call: -
clone_size: -
v_call: TRBV6-1
j_call: TRBJ2-7
cdr3_nt: TGTGCCAGCAGTGGCAGGGCTAGCTCCTACGAGCAGTACTTC
cdr3_aa: CASSGRASSYEQYF

d_call: -
clone_size: once
v_call: TRBV4-1
j_call: TRBJ1-4
cdr3_nt: TGCGCCAGCAGCCAAGGAGGCCCTCGAAATGAAAAACTGTTTTTT
cdr3_aa: CASSQGGPRNEKLFF

d_call: -
clone_size: -
v_call: TRBV29-1
j_call: TRBJ1-1
cdr3_nt: TGCAGCGTTGTATTTCGGACAACGAACACTGAAGCTTTCTTT
cdr3_aa: CSVVFRTTNTEAFF

d_call: TRBD2
clone_size: once
v_call: TRBV5-6
j_call: TRBJ2-1
cdr3_nt: TGTGCCAGCAGCTCTAGCGGGAGTAGGCATGAGCAGTTCTTC
cdr3_aa: CASSSSGSRHEQFF

d_call: -
clone_size: -
v_call: TRBV5-6
j_call: TRBJ1-1
cdr3_nt: TGTGCCAGCAGCTTGGGGGGGGGTACGAACACTGAAGCTTTCTTT
cdr3_aa: CASSLGGGTNTEAFF

d_call: TRBD1
clone_size: -
v_call: TRBV11-3
j_call: TRBJ2-7
cdr3_nt: TGTGCCAGCAGCTTAGGACAGGGGGACGAACAGTACTTC
cdr3_aa: CASSLGQGDEQYF

d_call: -
clone_size: -
v_call: TRBV4-1
j_call: TRBJ2-3
cdr3_nt: TGCGCCAGCAGCCCATCGGAGGGAAGGGATACGCAGTATTTT
cdr3_aa: CASSPSEGRDTQYF

d_call: TRBD1
clone_size: -
v_call: TRBV4-1
j_call: TRBJ1-4
cdr3_nt: TGCGCCAGCAGCCCGGACAGGGTGGGTGAAACTAATGAAAAACTGTTTTTT
cdr3_aa: CASSPDRVGETNEKLFF

d_call: -
clone_size: -
v_call: TRBV6-5
j_call: TRBJ1-1
cdr3_nt: TGTGCCAGCATATCTGCTGGGACACCTGGGGGTGAAGCTTTCTTT
cdr3_aa: CASISAGTPGGEAFF

d_call: -
clone_size: -
v_call: TRBV7-9
j_call: TRBJ2-7
cdr3_nt: TGTGCCAGCAGCTTACGACCGGAGGGTTACGAGCAGTACTTC
cdr3_aa: CASSLRPEGYEQYF

d_call: -
clone_size: -
v_call: TRBV14
j_call: TRBJ2-3
cdr3_nt: TGTGCCAGCAGCCGTGCAGGCACAGATACGCAGTATTTT
cdr3_aa: CASSRAGTDTQYF

d_call: -
clone_size: -
v_call: TRBV30
j_call: TRBJ1-1
cdr3_nt: TGTGCCTGGAGTGACCCTACTCCCACCCCGGAAGCTTTCTTT
cdr3_aa: CAWSDPTPTPEAFF

d_call: -
clone_size: -
v_call: TRBV18
j_call: TRBJ1-4
cdr3_nt: TGTGCCAGCTCACCGTCAGGGGTGGATAATGAAAAACTGTTTTTT
cdr3_aa: CASSPSGVDNEKLFF

d_call: -
clone_size: -
v_call: TRBV28
j_call: TRBJ1-1
cdr3_nt: TGTGCCAGCAGCTCCGGGTGGAACACTGAAGCTTTCTTT
cdr3_aa: CASSSGWNTEAFF

d_call: -
clone_size: once
v_call: TRBV21-1
j_call: TRBJ1-1
cdr3_nt: TGTGCCAGCAGCGACGACCTCAGACAGGGTTACAGGAGGAACACTGAAGCTTTCTTT
cdr3_aa: CASSDDLRQGYRRNTEAFF